These T cell receptor beta chains were read from a single sample in a study of T-cell memory formation after mild COVID-19. TCRdb re-called the 5' RACE reads with MiXCR, one entry per CDR3 protein. The profile shows about 200,000 distinct CDR3 sequences, around 9.1% of them singletons. Sequenced material: PBMCs or a T cell subset sorted from them (not recorded which). These receptors originate from a man aged 18 to 30 who had mild COVID-19 (a few samples of this study predate the infection). Cell type and time point are not known. CDR3s include the opening cysteine and the closing phenylalanine or tryptophan. The D gene is left open where the match is weak. Only part of the rows carry a size: once, few, many, or a class if the clone is expanded.

>.|.|TRBV4-3|TRBJ1-2
TGCGCCAGCAGCCAAGATTGGGGGCACTATGGCTACACCTTC
CASSQDWGHYGYTF
>few|.|TRBV18|TRBJ2-6
TGTGCCAGCTCACCGCCTGGGACATACGTATCTGGGGCCAACGTCCTGACTTTC
CASSPPGTYVSGANVLTF
>.|.|TRBV7-2|TRBJ1-1
TGTGCCAGCAGCTTAGGACGGACACGGGGAAGGTTTGAAGCTTTCTTT
CASSLGRTRGRFEAFF
>few|.|TRBV5-1|TRBJ2-1
TGCGCCAGCAGCATCGACACCGAGCAGTTCTTC
CASSIDTEQFF
>.|.|TRBV19|TRBJ1-1
TGTGCCAGTATCGAGACAGGCCTGAACACTGAAGCTTTCTTT
CASIETGLNTEAFF
>few|TRBD1|TRBV9|TRBJ1-4
TGTGCCAGCAGCCCCCGACAGGGGAATGAAAAACTGTTTTTT
CASSPRQGNEKLFF
>few|TRBD1|TRBV24-1|TRBJ1-5
TGTGCCACCAACGAGGCTCCCCAGCAGGGGGCTTATCAGCCCCAGCATTTT
CATNEAPQQGAYQPQHF
>.|.|TRBV6-1|TRBJ2-5
TGTGCCAGCAGATACAGGTTCCAAGAGACCCAGTACTTC
CASRYRFQETQYF
>few|.|TRBV5-1|TRBJ1-5
TGCGCCAGCAGCTTGGAGGACCTCAATCAGCCCCAGCATTTT
CASSLEDLNQPQHF
>few|TRBD2|TRBV6-6|TRBJ2-1
TGTGCCAGCAAGGGGCTAGCGGGGGTCAGGGGGCAGTTCTTC
CASKGLAGVRGQFF
>few|.|TRBV2|TRBJ1-2
TGTGCCAGCAATTTGGGGGCGCAGGGCTACACCTTC
CASNLGAQGYTF
>few|.|TRBV29-1|TRBJ2-3
TGCAGCGTTCAGGGTCCCGCAAAAGATACGCAGTATTTT
CSVQGPAKDTQYF
>few|TRBD1|TRBV5-1|TRBJ1-1
TGCGCCAGCAGCACCGACAGGGCGAGGCCTGAAGCTTTCTTT
CASSTDRARPEAFF
>.|TRBD1|TRBV19|TRBJ2-7
TGTGCCAGTAGTGTTGCCGGGACAGGGAGCTCCTACGAGCAGTACTTC
CASSVAGTGSSYEQYF
>few|TRBD2|TRBV14|TRBJ2-3
TGTGCCAGCAGGTTGCGGGGGGGGCCCACTAGCACAGATACGCAGTATTTT
CASRLRGGPTSTDTQYF
>.|TRBD1|TRBV7-2|TRBJ1-5
TGTGCCAGCAGCTTCGTTGGGACAGGGTTAGGACAGCCCCAGCATTTT
CASSFVGTGLGQPQHF
>few|.|TRBV12-2|TRBJ2-4
TGTGCAAGTCGCTTAACCGGGCCGCCGGTTAGAGGAAACATTCAGTACTTC
CASRLTGPPVRGNIQYF
>few|.|TRBV9|TRBJ1-5
TGTGCCAGCAGCGTTGAGGCATACAATCAGCCCCAGCATTTT
CASSVEAYNQPQHF
>few|TRBD1|TRBV29-1|TRBJ1-6
TGCAGCGTTGGGACAGGGAATTCACCCCTCCACTTT
CSVGTGNSPLHF
>few|.|TRBV4-1|TRBJ1-3
TGCGCCAGCAGCCAAGGCCGGACGGTACTTACCTCTGGAAACACCATATATTTT
CASSQGRTVLTSGNTIYF
>.|.|TRBV20-1|TRBJ2-1
TGCAGTGCTAGACCCCAGGGGAAAGGTTCTCTCTATGAGCAGTTCTTC
CSARPQGKGSLYEQFF
>many|.|TRBV5-5|TRBJ1-3
TGTGCCAGCAGCCGGGTCCCTTCAGGGATGGAAAACACCATATATTTT
CASSRVPSGMENTIYF
>few|.|TRBV21-1|TRBJ1-6
TGTGCCAGCAGCAACTACAGTTTTTATAATTCACCCCTCCACTTT
CASSNYSFYNSPLHF
>few|.|TRBV28|TRBJ1-2
TGTGCCAGCAGACCCGGGGGTTACGGCTACACCTTC
CASRPGGYGYTF
>few|TRBD2|TRBV5-4|TRBJ2-3
TGTGCCAGCAGAAAGGGACTACCGGAAACAGATACGCAGTATTTT
CASRKGLPETDTQYF
>few|.|TRBV2|TRBJ2-5
TGTGCCAGCCTAGGACAGCTCGCGGGCGAGACCCAGTACTTC
CASLGQLAGETQYF
>many|TRBD1|TRBV6-2/TRBV6-3|TRBJ1-1
TGTGCCAGCAGTTACGACCTGACAGGGGAGGCCACTGAAGCTTTCTTT
CASSYDLTGEATEAFF
>.|.|TRBV5-1|TRBJ2-6
TGCGCCAGCACCGTTACGTCGGGGGGGGCCAACGTCCTGACTTTC
CASTVTSGGANVLTF
>few|.|TRBV7-3|TRBJ1-6
TGTGCCAGCAGCAGCGGCGAGCCACCCCTCCACTTT
CASSSGEPPLHF
>.|.|TRBV5-1|TRBJ2-3
TGCGCCAGCAGCTCTAGGGGGGGCCATGAAGATACGCAGTATTTT
CASSSRGGHEDTQYF
>few|.|TRBV7-2|TRBJ1-2
TGTGCCAGCAGCGCGGGGGCGGGGTATGGCTACACCTTC
CASSAGAGYGYTF
>many|TRBD1|TRBV20-1|TRBJ2-3
TGCAGTGCGAGGAAACAGGGGGCAGGGCCCACAGATACGCAGTATTTT
CSARKQGAGPTDTQYF
>.|.|TRBV3-1|TRBJ1-1
TGTGCCAGCAGCCCGTGGAGGGCAAACACTGAAGCTTTCTTT
CASSPWRANTEAFF
>.|TRBD2|TRBV12-3/TRBV12-4|TRBJ2-3
TGTGCCAGCAGACCTACTAGCGGGGGAGATACGCAGTATTTT
CASRPTSGGDTQYF
>.|TRBD1|TRBV20-1|TRBJ2-7
TGCAGTGCCGCGAGGGACAGGGGCAACCCCTACGAGCAGTACTTC
CSAARDRGNPYEQYF
>few|.|TRBV7-9|TRBJ1-4
TGTGCCAGCAGCCCAGACAGCGCCAGCCATGAAAAACTGTTTTTT
CASSPDSASHEKLFF
>few|.|TRBV11-2|TRBJ1-2
TGTGCCAGCAGCTTAGTACATGGCTACACCTTC
CASSLVHGYTF
>.|.|TRBV7-9|TRBJ2-3
TGTGCCAGCAGCTTAAGGGTATCTAATACAGATACGCAGTATTTT
CASSLRVSNTDTQYF
>few|.|TRBV9|TRBJ2-5
TGTGCCAGCAGCGTAGCGGCGGTCGGGGAAGAGACCCAGTACTTC
CASSVAAVGEETQYF
>.|TRBD1|TRBV4-2|TRBJ2-2
TGTGCCAGCAGCCAGAAAGCCGGGACAGGGGACACCGGGGAGCTGTTTTTT
CASSQKAGTGDTGELFF
>few|TRBD1|TRBV7-2|TRBJ2-3
TGTGCCAGCAGCCCGGTCCCAGGGGGCGAAAGCACAGATACGCAGTATTTT
CASSPVPGGESTDTQYF
>many|.|TRBV3-2|TRBJ2-5
TGTGCCAGCAGCCGCGTAGTCGCGGAGACCCAGTACTTC
CASSRVVAETQYF
>.|.|TRBV4-3|TRBJ1-1
TGCGCCAGCAGCCAAAACAGGGTGCGGGCTTTCTTT
CASSQNRVRAFF
>many|TRBD1|TRBV3-1|TRBJ2-7
TGTGCCAGCAGCCAAGCTCAGGACAGGCCCTACGAGCAGTACTTC
CASSQAQDRPYEQYF
>.|.|TRBV20-1|TRBJ1-4
TGCAGTGCCTTAGGGGAGACTAATGAAAAACTGTTTTTT
CSALGETNEKLFF
>.|TRBD1|TRBV2|TRBJ2-4
TGTGCCAGCAACTCCGGGACAGGGGGACGGTGGGAAAACATTCAGTACTTC
CASNSGTGGRWENIQYF
>.|.|TRBV6-5|TRBJ2-5
TGTGCCAGCAGTTACGACTGGCAAGAGACCCAGTACTTC
CASSYDWQETQYF
>few|TRBD1|TRBV7-9|TRBJ1-6
TGTGCCAGCAGCACGGTCCCGGGACAGGTATCTTCACCCCTCCACTTT
CASSTVPGQVSSPLHF
>.|.|TRBV2|TRBJ2-2
TGTGCCAGCAGTGAATCGGTGGGGGACCGGGAGCTGTTTTTT
CASSESVGDRELFF
>few|.|TRBV28|TRBJ1-1
TGTGCCAGCAGTACTCCAAGGGGGAGGAGGACTGAAGCTTTCTTT
CASSTPRGRRTEAFF